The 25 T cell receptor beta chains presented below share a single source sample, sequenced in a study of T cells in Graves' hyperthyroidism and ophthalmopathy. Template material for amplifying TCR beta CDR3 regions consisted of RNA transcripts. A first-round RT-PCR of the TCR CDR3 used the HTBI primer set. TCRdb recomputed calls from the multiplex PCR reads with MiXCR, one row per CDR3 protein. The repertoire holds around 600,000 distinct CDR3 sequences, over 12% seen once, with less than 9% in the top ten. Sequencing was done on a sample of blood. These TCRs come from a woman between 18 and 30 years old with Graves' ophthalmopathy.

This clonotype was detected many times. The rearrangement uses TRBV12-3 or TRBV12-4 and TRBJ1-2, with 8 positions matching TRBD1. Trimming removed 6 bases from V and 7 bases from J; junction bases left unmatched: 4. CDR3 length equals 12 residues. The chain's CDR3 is CASSQGAGGYTF. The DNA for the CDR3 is TGTGCCAGCAGCCAGGGGGCGGGTGGCTACACCTTC.

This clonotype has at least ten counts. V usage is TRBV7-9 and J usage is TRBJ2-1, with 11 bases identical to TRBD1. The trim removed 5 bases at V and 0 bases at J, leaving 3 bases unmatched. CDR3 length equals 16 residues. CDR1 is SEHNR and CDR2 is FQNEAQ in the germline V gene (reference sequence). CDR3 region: CASSPGTGGSYNEQFF. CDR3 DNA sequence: TGTGCCAGCAGCCCTGGGACAGGGGGCTCCTACAATGAGCAGTTCTTC.

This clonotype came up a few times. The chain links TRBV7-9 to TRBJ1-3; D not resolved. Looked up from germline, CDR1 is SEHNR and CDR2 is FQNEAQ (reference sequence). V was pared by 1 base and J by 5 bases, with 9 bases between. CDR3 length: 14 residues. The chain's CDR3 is CASSLVSARNTIYF. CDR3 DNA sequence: TGTGCCAGCAGCTTAGTGTCCGCCAGAAACACCATATATTTT.

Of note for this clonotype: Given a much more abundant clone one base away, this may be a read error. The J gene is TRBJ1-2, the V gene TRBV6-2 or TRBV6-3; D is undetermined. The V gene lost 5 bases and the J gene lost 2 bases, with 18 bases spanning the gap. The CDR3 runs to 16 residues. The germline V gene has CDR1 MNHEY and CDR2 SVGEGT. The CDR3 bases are TGTGCCAGCAGTGAGTCGATGAGGGCTTCGAACTATGGCTACACCTTC. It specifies CASSESMRASNYGYTF.

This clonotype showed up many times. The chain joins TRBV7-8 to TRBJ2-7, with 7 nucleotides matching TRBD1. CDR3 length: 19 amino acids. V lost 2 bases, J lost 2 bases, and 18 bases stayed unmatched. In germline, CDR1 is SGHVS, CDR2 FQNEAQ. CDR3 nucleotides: TGTGCCAGCAGCTTAATAATAGGAGCAAGGGGGCGACGACCCTACGAGCAGTACTTC. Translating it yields CASSLIIGARGRRPYEQYF.

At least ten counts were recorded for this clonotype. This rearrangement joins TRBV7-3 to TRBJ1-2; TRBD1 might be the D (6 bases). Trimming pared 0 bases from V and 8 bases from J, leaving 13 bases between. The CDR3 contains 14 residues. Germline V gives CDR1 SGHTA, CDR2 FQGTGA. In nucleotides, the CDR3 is TGTGCCAGCAGCTTAACCGGCGGGGGCGCCGGCTACACCTTC. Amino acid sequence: CASSLTGGGAGYTF.

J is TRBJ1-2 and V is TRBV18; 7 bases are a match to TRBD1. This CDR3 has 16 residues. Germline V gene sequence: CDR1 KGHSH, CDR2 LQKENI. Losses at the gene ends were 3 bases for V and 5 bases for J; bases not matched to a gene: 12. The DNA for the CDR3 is TGTGCCAGCTCACCCCTCCAGGGGGGTGAATGGTATGGCTACACCTTC. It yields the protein CASSPLQGGEWYGYTF. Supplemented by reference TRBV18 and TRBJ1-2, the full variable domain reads NAGVMQNPRHLVRRRGQEARLRCSPMKGHSHVYWYRQLPEEGLKFMVYLQKENIIDESGMPKERFSAEFPKEGPSILRIQQVVRGDSAAYFCASSPLQGGEWYGYTFGSGTRLTVV.

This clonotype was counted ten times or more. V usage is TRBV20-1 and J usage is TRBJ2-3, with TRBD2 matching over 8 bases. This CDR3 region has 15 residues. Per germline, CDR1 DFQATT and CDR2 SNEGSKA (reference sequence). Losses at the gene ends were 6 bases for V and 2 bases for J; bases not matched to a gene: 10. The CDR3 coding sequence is TGCAGTGCCAACCAAATAGCGGGATACACAGATACGCAGTATTTT. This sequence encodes CSANQIAGYTDTQYF.

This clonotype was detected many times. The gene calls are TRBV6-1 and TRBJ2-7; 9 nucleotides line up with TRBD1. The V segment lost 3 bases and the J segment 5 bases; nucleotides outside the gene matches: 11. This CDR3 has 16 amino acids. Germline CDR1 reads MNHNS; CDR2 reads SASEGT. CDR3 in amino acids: CASSDLQGAGPHEQYF. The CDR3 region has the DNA TGTGCCAGCAGTGATCTACAGGGGGCAGGACCCCACGAGCAGTACTTC.

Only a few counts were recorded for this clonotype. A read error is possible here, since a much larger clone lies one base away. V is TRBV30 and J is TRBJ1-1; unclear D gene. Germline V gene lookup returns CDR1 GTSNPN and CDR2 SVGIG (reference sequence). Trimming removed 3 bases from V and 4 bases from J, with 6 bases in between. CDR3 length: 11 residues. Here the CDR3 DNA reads TGTGCCTGGAGCGGATTCACTGAAGCTTTCTTT. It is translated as CAWSGFTEAFF.

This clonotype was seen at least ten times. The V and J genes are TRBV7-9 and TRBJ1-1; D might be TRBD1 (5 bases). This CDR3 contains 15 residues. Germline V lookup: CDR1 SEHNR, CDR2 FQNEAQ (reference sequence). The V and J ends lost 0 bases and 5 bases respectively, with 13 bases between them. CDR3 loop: CASSLAPPGRTEAFF. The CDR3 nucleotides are TGTGCCAGCAGCTTAGCCCCCCCAGGGAGGACTGAAGCTTTCTTT.

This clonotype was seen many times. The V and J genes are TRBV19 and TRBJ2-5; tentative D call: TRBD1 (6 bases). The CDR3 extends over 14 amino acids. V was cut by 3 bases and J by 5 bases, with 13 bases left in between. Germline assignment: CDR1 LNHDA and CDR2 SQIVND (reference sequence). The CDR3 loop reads CASSMKAGEETQYF. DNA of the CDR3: TGTGCCAGTAGTATGAAGGCAGGGGAGGAGACCCAGTACTTC.

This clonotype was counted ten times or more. CDR3 sequence: CASSYRRLATDTQYF. Written as DNA, the CDR3 is TGTGCCAGCAGCTATCGCCGACTAGCCACAGATACGCAGTATTTT. The J gene is TRBJ2-3, the V gene TRBV28; TRBD2 aligns across 7 bases. CDR3 length equals 15 residues. Per the germline V gene, CDR1 is MDHEN and CDR2 is SYDVKM. V dropped 6 bases and J dropped 2; count of bases not matched to a gene: 8.

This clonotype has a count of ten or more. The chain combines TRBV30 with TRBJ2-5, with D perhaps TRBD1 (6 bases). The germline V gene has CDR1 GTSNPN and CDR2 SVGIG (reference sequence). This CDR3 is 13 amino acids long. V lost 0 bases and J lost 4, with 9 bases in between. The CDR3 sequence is CAWSVMTGETQYF. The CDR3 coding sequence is TGTGCCTGGAGTGTAATGACAGGAGAGACCCAGTACTTC.

CDR3 nucleotides: TGTGCCACCAGCAGAGATGCTAGCGGGACCTACGAGCAGTACTTC. This sequence encodes CATSRDASGTYEQYF. This chain uses TRBV15 with TRBJ2-7, with 9 bases identical to TRBD2. The junction had 2 bases not matched to a gene; V was cut back by 0 bases and J by 2 bases. Looked up from germline, CDR1 is LNHNV and CDR2 is YYDKDF (reference sequence). This CDR3 comprises 15 residues.

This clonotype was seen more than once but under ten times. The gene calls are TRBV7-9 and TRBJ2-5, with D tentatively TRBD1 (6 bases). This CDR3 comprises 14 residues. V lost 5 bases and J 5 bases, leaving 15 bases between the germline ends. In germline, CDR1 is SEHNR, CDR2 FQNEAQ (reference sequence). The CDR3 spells CASSPGHKGETQYF. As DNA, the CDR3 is TGTGCCAGCAGCCCGGGACATAAAGGGGAGACCCAGTACTTC.

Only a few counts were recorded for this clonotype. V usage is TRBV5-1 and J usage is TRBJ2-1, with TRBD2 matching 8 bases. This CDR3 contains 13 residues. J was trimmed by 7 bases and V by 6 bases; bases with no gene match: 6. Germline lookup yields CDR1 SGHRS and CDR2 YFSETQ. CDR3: CASTRGGGNEQFF. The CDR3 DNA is TGCGCCAGCACCCGGGGGGGGGGTAATGAGCAGTTCTTC.

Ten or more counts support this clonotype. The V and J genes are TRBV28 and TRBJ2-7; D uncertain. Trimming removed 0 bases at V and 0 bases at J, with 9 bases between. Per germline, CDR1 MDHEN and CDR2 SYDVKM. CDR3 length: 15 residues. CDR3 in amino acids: CASSLWSSSSYEQYF. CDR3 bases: TGTGCCAGCAGTTTATGGTCCTCAAGCTCCTACGAGCAGTACTTC.

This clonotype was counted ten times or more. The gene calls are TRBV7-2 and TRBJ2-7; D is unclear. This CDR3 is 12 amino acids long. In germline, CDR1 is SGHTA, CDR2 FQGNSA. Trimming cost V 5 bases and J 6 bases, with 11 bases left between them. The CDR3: CASSPRVREQYF. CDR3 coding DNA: TGTGCCAGCAGCCCCCGGGTACGCGAGCAGTACTTC.

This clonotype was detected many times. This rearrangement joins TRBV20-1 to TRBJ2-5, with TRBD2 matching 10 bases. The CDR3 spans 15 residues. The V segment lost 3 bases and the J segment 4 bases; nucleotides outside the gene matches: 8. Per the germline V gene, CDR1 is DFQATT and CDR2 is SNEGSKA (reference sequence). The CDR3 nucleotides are TGCAGTGCTAGCCCAGCGGGAGGGCCTGGAGAGACCCAGTACTTC. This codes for CSASPAGGPGETQYF.

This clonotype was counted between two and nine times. The CDR3 loop is CASKKTGEVETQYF. Here the CDR3 DNA reads TGTGCCAGCAAGAAGACAGGGGAGGTAGAGACCCAGTACTTC. This chain joins TRBV7-9 and TRBJ2-5; 8 bases map to TRBD1. Looked up from germline, CDR1 is SEHNR and CDR2 is FQNEAQ (reference sequence). The length of the CDR3 is 14 residues. V shed 7 bases and J 4 bases; nucleotides not matched to a gene: 8. Using reference TRBV7-9 and TRBJ2-5 for the parts outside the CDR3, the full variable domain is DTGVSQNPRHKITKRGQNVTFRCDPISEHNRLYWYRQTLGQGPEFLTYFQNEAQLEKSRLLSDRFSAERPKGSFSTLEIQRTEQGDSAMYLCASKKTGEVETQYFGPGTRLLVL.

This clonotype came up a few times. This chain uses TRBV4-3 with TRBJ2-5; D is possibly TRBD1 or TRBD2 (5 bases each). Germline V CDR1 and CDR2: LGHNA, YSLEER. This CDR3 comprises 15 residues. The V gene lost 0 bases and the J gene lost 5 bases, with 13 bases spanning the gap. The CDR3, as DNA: TGCGCCAGCAGCCAAGAGTGGGACCCGAGGGAGACCCAGTACTTC. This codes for CASSQEWDPRETQYF.

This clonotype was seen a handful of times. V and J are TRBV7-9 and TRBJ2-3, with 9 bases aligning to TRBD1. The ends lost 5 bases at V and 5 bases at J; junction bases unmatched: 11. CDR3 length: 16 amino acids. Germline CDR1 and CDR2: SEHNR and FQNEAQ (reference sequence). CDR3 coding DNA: TGTGCCAGCAGCCCAGCCGGGACAGGGCCGGGAGATACGCAGTATTTT. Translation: CASSPAGTGPGDTQYF. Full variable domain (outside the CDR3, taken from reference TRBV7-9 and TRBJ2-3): DTGVSQNPRHKITKRGQNVTFRCDPISEHNRLYWYRQTLGQGPEFLTYFQNEAQLEKSRLLSDRFSAERPKGSFSTLEIQRTEQGDSAMYLCASSPAGTGPGDTQYFGPGTRLTVL.

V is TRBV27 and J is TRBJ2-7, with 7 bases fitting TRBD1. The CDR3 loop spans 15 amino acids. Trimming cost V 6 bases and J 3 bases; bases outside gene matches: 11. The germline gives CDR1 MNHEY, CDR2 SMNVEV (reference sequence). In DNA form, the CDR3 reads TGTGCCAGCAGCCCCAACAGGGGTCTTGTCTACGAGCAGTACTTC. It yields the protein CASSPNRGLVYEQYF.

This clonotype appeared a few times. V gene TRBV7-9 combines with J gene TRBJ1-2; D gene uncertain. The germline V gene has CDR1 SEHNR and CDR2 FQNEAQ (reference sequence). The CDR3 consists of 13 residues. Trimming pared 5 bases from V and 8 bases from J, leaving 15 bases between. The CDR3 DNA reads TGTGCCAGCAGCCCCCTGGGAGTTGAGGGCTACACCTTC. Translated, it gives CASSPLGVEGYTF.